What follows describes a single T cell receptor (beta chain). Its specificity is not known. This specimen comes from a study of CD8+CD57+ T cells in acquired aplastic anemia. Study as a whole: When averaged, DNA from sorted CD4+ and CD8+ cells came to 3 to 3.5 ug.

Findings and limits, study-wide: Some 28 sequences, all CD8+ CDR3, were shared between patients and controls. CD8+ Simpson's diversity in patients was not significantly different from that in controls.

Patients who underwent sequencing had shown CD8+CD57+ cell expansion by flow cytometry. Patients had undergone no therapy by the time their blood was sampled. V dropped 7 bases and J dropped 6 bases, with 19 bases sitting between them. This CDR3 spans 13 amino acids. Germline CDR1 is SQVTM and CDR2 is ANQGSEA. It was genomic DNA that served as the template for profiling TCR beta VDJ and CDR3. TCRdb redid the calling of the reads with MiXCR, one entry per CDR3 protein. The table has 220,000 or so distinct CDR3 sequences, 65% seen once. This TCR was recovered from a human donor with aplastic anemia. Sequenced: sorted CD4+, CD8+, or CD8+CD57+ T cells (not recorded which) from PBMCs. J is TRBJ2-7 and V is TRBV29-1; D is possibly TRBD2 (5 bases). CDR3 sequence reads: CSARKSGEGEQYF. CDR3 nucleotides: TGCAGCGCACGCAAATCAGGTGAGGGCGAGCAGTACTTC.